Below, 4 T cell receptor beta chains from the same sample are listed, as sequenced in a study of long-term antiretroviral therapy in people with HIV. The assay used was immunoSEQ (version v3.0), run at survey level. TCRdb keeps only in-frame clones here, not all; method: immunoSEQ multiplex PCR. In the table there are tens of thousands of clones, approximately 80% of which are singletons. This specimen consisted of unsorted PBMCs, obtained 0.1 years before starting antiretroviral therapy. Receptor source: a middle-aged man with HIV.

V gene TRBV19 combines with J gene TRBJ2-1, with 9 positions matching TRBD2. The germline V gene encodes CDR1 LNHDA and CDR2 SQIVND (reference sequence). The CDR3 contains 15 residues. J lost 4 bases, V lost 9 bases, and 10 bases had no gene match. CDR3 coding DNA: TGTGCCAGCGCGGAAGCGGGGGGAGGTTACAATGAGCAGTTCTTC. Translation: CASAEAGGGYNEQFF.

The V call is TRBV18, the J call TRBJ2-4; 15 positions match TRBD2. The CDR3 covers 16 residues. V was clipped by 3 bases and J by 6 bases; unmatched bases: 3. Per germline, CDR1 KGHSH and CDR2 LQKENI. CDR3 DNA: TGTGCCAGCTCACCGGGACTAGCGGGGGGTGGAAACATTCAGTACTTC. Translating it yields CASSPGLAGGGNIQYF. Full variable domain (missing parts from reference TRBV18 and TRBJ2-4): NAGVMQNPRHLVRRRGQEARLRCSPMKGHSHVYWYRQLPEEGLKFMVYLQKENIIDESGMPKERFSAEFPKEGPSILRIQQVVRGDSAAYFCASSPGLAGGGNIQYFGAGTRLSVL.

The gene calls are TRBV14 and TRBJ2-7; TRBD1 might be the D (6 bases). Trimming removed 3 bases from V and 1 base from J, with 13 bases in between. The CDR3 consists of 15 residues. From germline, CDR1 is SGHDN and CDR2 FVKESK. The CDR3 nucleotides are TGTGCCAGCAGCCACAGAGGACAGCTGTCCTACGAGCAGTACTTC. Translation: CASSHRGQLSYEQYF.

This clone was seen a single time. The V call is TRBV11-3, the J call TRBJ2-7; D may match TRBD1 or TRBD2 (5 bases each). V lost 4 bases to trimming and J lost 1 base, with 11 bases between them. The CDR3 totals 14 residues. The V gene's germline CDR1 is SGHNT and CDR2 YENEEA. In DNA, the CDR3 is TGTGCCAGCAGCTCGGGGCCCCCTTCCTACGAGCAGTACTTC. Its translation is CASSSGPPSYEQYF.